This T cell receptor beta chain was identified during a study of neoadjuvant anti-PD-1 for oral cavity cancer. TCRdb keeps only in-frame clones here, not all; method: immunoSEQ multiplex PCR. Of 10,000 to 15,000 clones listed, more than 60% are singletons. This CDR3 is built from 18 residues. The receptor was derived from a person between 40 and 80 years old with oral cavity squamous cell carcinoma. The input for sequencing was PBMCs, taken before nivolumab (anti-PD-1) treatment. This chain links TRBV12-2 with TRBJ1-2; the DNA was not used to check the table's D call, TRBD1. TRBV12-2 is annotated as a pseudogene. CDR3 bases: TGTGCAAGTCGCCTAGCAAAAGGTGGTAGGGGTTCCGACTATGGCTACACCTTC. Translated: CASRLAKGGRGSDYGYTF.